This TCR beta chain was identified during a study of blood T cell repertoires in COVID-19. The wider study: The study drew acute and convalescent COVID-19 samples from the United States, Italy and Spain. The analysed material was cDNA or gDNA that came from T cells, B-cell-depleted T cells, or PBMCs.

A few counts support this clone. Only in-frame clones appear in the TCRdb table, and some are missing; sequencing was by immunoSEQ multiplex PCR. The data contain around 270,000 clones, 84% of them seen just once; the ten biggest clones take up around 4%. This CDR3 region has 15 residues. Germline V gene sequence: CDR1 SGHTA, CDR2 FQGTGA. Trimming pared 5 bases from V and 6 bases from J, leaving 16 bases between. The clonotype was recovered from a man aged 55 to 70 with acute or convalescent COVID-19. The source material was peripheral blood. The rearrangement links TRBV7-3 to TRBJ2-2, with a possible D match to TRBD2 (6 bases). The CDR3 loop is CASSISGESAGELFF. In nucleotides, the CDR3 is TGTGCCAGCAGCATATCGGGGGAAAGCGCCGGGGAGCTGTTTTTT.